The rows below give T cell receptor beta chains drawn from one sample of a study of blood T cell repertoires in COVID-19. This table comes from immunoSEQ multiplex PCR, and its TCRdb copy is limited to in-frame clones, with some not included. The sample has fewer than 35,000 clones, 87% seen once. Sequenced input: peripheral blood. These receptor sequences come from a man aged 45-65 years with active or convalescent COVID-19. CDR3s include the opening cysteine and the closing phenylalanine or tryptophan. A D gene is named only where the DNA matches it firmly. For some rows the clone size is stated as once, few or many, or as a class when expanded; others skip it.

>-|TRBV5-6|14|once|TRBJ1-5
CASSLAVGGQPQHF
TGTGCCAGCAGCTTGGCCGTGGGGGGTCAGCCCCAGCATTTT
>TRBD1|TRBV5-1|16|-|TRBJ2-3
CASTPTGGWGTDTQYF
TGCGCCAGCACTCCTACAGGGGGCTGGGGCACAGATACGCAGTATTTT
>-|TRBV5-1|14|-|TRBJ2-3
CASSLEDGSDTQYF
TGCGCCAGCAGCTTGGAAGACGGGTCAGATACGCAGTATTTT
>-|TRBV5-1|15|-|TRBJ1-3
CASSSTGLSGNTIYF
TGCGCCAGCAGCTCTACAGGCCTCTCTGGAAACACCATATATTTT
>TRBD2|TRBV5-1|15|-|TRBJ2-7
CASSKKTSAEGEQYF
TGCGCCAGCAGCAAGAAGACTAGCGCCGAGGGTGAGCAGTACTTC
>-|TRBV2|17|-|TRBJ2-7
CASSEALRSLRPDEQYF
TGTGCCAGCAGTGAAGCGCTTCGAAGCTTACGTCCCGACGAGCAGTACTTC
>TRBD2|TRBV6-2/TRBV6-3|15|-|TRBJ2-7
CASSYAAGGRYEQYF
TGTGCCAGCAGTTACGCCGCGGGAGGCCGGTACGAGCAGTACTTC
>-|TRBV28|14|-|TRBJ1-2
CASSLLSGGRGYTF
TGTGCCAGCAGTTTACTATCGGGGGGCCGTGGCTACACCTTC
>TRBD2|TRBV19|16|-|TRBJ2-1
CASSITSGSSYNEQFF
TGTGCCAGTAGTATCACTAGCGGGAGCTCCTACAATGAGCAGTTCTTC
>-|TRBV2|13|-|TRBJ2-7
CASGRGPTYEQYF
TGTGCCAGCGGGCGCGGGCCTACCTACGAGCAGTACTTC
>-|TRBV13|12|-|TRBJ2-1
CASTTQGNEQFF
TGTGCCAGCACAACACAGGGAAATGAGCAGTTCTTC
>TRBD2|TRBV3-1/TRBV3-2|16|-|TRBJ2-2
CASSRLAGGFTGELFF
TGTGCCAGCAGCCGACTAGCGGGAGGGTTCACCGGGGAGCTGTTTTTT
>TRBD2|TRBV6-2/TRBV6-3|16|-|TRBJ2-1
CASSYLAGAAYNEQFF
TGTGCCAGCAGTTACTTAGCGGGAGCGGCCTACAATGAGCAGTTCTTC
>TRBD2|TRBV11-2|15|-|TRBJ2-2
CASSLRLAGNGELFF
TGTGCCAGCAGCCTCCGACTAGCGGGCAACGGGGAGCTGTTTTTT
>TRBD2|TRBV4-1|14|few|TRBJ2-1
CASKREGPHNEQFF
TGCGCCAGCAAGCGGGAGGGCCCTCATAATGAGCAGTTCTTC
>-|TRBV19|16|-|TRBJ1-1
CASSIRWDPGDTEAFF
TGTGCCAGTAGTATTCGGTGGGACCCGGGGGACACTGAAGCTTTCTTT
>TRBD2|TRBV9|15|-|TRBJ2-1
CASSAQSGTYNEQFF
TGTGCCAGCAGCGCCCAAAGCGGGACCTACAATGAGCAGTTCTTC
>TRBD2|TRBV7-8|15|-|TRBJ2-1
CASSSGLATYNEQFF
TGTGCCAGCAGCTCGGGACTAGCGACCTACAATGAGCAGTTCTTC
>-|TRBV10-2|13|-|TRBJ2-2
CASSEPYTGELFF
TGCGCCAGCAGTGAGCCTTACACCGGGGAGCTGTTTTTT
>-|TRBV28|14|-|TRBJ2-1
CASSFRHSENEQFF
TGTGCCAGCAGTTTTCGGCATAGCGAAAATGAGCAGTTCTTC
>TRBD1|TRBV5-1|16|-|TRBJ2-2
CASRLPGTGGSGELFF
TGCGCCAGCAGGCTTCCCGGGACAGGGGGCTCCGGGGAGCTGTTTTTT
>-|TRBV7-8|15|-|TRBJ1-1
CASSLASGARTEAFF
TGTGCCAGCAGCTTAGCATCAGGGGCGAGGACTGAAGCTTTCTTT
>TRBD1|TRBV4-2|16|-|TRBJ2-3
CASSQEGQGAEDTQYF
TGTGCCAGCAGCCAAGAAGGGCAGGGGGCAGAAGATACGCAGTATTTT